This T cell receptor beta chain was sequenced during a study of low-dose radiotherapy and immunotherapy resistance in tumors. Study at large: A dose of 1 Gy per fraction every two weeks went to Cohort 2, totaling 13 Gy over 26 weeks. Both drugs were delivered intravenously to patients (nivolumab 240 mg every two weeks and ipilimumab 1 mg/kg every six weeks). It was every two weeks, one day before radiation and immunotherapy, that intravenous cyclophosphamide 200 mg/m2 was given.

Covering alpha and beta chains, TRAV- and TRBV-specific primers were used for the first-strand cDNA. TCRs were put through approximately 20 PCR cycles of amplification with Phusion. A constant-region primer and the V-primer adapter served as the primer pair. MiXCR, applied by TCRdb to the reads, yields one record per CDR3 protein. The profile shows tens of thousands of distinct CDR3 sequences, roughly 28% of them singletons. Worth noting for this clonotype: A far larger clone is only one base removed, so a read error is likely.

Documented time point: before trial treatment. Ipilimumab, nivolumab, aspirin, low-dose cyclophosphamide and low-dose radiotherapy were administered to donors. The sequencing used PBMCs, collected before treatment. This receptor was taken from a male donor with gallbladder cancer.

CDR3 loop: CASRPTPIQETQFF. In DNA, the CDR3 is TGTGCCAGCCGACCAACACCGATCCAAGAGACCCAGTTCTTC. This chain connects TRBV6-2 or TRBV6-3 to TRBJ2-1; D is unresolved. This CDR3 has 14 amino acids. Between the trimmed V and J ends, which lost 8 bases and 13 bases, there was a span of 24 bases. Germline CDR1 MNHEY, CDR2 SVGEGT.